This T cell receptor (beta chain) was recorded in a study of T cells in localized non-small cell lung cancer. Findings of the study overall: Appearances in adjacent lung were noted for a median 57 of the top 100 tumor clones. Measurement of T cell clonality placed uninvolved adjacent lung highest, above the level in tumor.

This clone was found a few times. Its matching antigen is unknown. J was trimmed by 0 bases and V by 4 bases; bases with no gene match: 5. From germline, CDR1 is SGHRS and CDR2 YFSETQ. The CDR3 has 15 amino acids. The protocol was immunoSEQ multiplex PCR, while the TCRdb copy is restricted to in-frame clones and leaves out a portion. The repertoire holds 2,200 or so clones, with under 45% as singletons. The chain combines TRBV5-1 with TRBJ2-3, with 7 bases identical to TRBD2. The specimen comprised lung tumor tissue, sampled before any cancer treatment. This clonotype was obtained from a female donor older than 55 with stage I lung adenocarcinoma. The CDR3 region has the DNA TGCGCCAGCAGCGGCCTTAGCGGGAGCACAGATACGCAGTATTTT. It specifies CASSGLSGSTDTQYF.